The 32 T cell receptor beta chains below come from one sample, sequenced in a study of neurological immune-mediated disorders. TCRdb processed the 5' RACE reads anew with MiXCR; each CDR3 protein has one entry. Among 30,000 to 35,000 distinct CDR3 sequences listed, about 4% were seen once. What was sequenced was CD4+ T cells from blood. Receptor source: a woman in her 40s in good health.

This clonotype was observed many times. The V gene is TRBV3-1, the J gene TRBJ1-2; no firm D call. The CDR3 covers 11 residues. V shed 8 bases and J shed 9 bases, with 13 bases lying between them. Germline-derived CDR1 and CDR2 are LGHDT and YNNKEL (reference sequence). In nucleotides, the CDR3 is TGTGCCAGCTCTACCCTACATAGCTACACCTTC. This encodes CASSTLHSYTF.

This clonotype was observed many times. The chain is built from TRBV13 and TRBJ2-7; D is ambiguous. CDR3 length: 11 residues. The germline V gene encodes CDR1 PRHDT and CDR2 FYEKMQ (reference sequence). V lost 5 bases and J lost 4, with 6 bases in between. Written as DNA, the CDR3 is TGTGCCAGCAGCGTCCAATACGAGCAGTACTTC. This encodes CASSVQYEQYF.

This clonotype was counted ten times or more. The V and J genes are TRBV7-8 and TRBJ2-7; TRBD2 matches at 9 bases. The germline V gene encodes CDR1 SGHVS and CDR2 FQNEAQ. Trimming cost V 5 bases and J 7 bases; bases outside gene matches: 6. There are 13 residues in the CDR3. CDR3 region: CASSPGTSREQYF. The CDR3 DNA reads TGTGCCAGCAGCCCGGGGACTAGCCGTGAGCAGTACTTC.

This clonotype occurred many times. CDR3 protein: CATQARLTTYNEQFF. CDR3 in DNA: TGTGCCACCCAGGCTAGACTAACGACCTACAATGAGCAGTTCTTC. This chain joins TRBV2 and TRBJ2-1, with D perhaps matching TRBD2 (5 bases). Germline CDR1 SNHLY, CDR2 FYNNEI. The CDR3 consists of 15 residues. Trimming pared 10 bases from V and 2 bases from J, leaving 18 bases between. The full variable domain, in which reference TRBV2 and TRBJ2-1 provide the parts outside the CDR3, is EPEVTQTPSHQVTQMGQEVILRCVPISNHLYFYWYRQILGQKVEFLVSFYNNEISEKSEIFDDQFSVERPDGSNFTLKIRSTKLEDSAMYFCATQARLTTYNEQFFGPGTRLTVL.

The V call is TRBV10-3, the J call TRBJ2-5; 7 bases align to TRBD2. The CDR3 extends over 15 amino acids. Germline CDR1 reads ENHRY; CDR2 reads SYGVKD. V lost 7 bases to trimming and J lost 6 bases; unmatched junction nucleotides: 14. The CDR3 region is CAINDPGLAVQTQYF. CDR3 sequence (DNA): TGTGCCATCAATGATCCTGGGCTAGCGGTCCAGACCCAGTACTTC.

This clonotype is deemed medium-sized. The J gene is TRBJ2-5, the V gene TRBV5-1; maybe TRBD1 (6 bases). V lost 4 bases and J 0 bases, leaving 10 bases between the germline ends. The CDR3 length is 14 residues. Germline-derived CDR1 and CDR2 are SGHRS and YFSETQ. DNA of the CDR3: TGCGCCAGCAGCCCGGACAGTAACCAAGAGACCCAGTACTTC. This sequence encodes CASSPDSNQETQYF.

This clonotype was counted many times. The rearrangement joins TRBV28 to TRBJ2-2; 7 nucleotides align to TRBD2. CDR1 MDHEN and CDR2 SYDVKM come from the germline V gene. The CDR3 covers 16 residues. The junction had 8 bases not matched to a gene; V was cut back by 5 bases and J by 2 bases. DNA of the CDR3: TGTGCCAGCAGTCCCCGGGGGGTCCTCAACACCGGGGAGCTGTTTTTT. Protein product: CASSPRGVLNTGELFF.

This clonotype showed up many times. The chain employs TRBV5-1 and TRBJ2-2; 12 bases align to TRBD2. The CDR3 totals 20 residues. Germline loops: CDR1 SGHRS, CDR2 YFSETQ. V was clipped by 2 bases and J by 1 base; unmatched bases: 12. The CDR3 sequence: CASSFPAQTSGSENTGELFF. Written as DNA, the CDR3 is TGCGCCAGCAGCTTCCCTGCCCAGACTAGCGGGAGTGAGAACACCGGGGAGCTGTTTTTT.

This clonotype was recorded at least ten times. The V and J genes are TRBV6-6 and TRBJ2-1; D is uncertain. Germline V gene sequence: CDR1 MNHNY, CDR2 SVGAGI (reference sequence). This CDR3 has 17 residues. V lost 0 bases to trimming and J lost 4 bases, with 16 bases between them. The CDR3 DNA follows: TGTGCCAGCAGTTACTCGAACCCACTGGGCCTATACAATGAGCAGTTCTTC. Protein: CASSYSNPLGLYNEQFF.

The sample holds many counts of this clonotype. The CDR3 is CASSFGQGNIQYF. The CDR3, as DNA: TGTGCCAGCAGCTTTGGACAGGGCAACATTCAGTACTTC. The V gene is TRBV5-6, the J gene TRBJ2-4, with 8 positions matching TRBD1. Losses at the gene ends were 2 bases for V and 7 bases for J; bases not matched to a gene: 2. Germline V gene data show CDR1 as SGHDT and CDR2 as YYEEEE. CDR3 size: 13 residues.

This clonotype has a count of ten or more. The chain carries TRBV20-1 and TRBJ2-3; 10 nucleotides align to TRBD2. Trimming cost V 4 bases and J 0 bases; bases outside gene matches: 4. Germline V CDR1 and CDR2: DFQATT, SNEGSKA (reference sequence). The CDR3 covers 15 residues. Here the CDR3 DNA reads TGCAGTGCTACTACTAGCGGGGTTAGCACAGATACGCAGTATTTT. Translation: CSATTSGVSTDTQYF.

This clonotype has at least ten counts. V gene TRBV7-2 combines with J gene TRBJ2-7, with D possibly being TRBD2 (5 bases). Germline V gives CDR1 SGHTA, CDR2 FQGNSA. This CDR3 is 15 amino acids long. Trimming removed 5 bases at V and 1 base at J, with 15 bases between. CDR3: CASSLALGGSYEQYF. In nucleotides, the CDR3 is TGTGCCAGCAGCCTGGCCTTGGGCGGGTCCTACGAGCAGTACTTC.

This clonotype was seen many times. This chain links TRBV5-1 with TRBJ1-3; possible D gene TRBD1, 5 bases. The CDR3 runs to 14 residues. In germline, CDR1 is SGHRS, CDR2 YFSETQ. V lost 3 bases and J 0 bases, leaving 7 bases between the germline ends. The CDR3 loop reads CASSSGSSGNTIYF. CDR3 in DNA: TGCGCCAGCAGCTCAGGGTCCTCTGGAAACACCATATATTTT.

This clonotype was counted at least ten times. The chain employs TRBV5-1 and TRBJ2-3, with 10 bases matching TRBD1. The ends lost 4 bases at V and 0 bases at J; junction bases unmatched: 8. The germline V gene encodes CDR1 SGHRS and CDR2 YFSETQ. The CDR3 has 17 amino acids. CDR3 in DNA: TGCGCCAGCAGCAAGGGACAGGGGATCATTAGCACAGATACGCAGTATTTT. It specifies CASSKGQGIISTDTQYF.

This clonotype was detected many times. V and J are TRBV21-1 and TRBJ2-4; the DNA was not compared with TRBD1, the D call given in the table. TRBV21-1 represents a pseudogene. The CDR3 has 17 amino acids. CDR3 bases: TGTGCCAGCACCCGGGGGGTGCGGTTCCTAGCCAAAAACATTCAGTACTTC. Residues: CASTRGVRFLAKNIQYF.

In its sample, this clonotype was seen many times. The CDR3 spells CSARRTGAPPQETQYF. The CDR3 bases are TGCAGTGCTAGAAGGACGGGGGCGCCCCCCCAAGAGACCCAGTACTTC. This chain links TRBV20-1 with TRBJ2-5; D possibly uses TRBD1 or TRBD2 (6 bases each). Trimming cost V 2 bases and J 1 base, with 17 bases left between them. The germline CDR1 and CDR2 sequences are DFQATT and SNEGSKA (reference sequence). The CDR3 sequence is 16 residues long.

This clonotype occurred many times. CDR3 DNA sequence: TGCGCCAGCAGCTTGCGTGTGGGACAGGGAGGCACCGGGGAGCTGTTTTTT. Amino acid sequence: CASSLRVGQGGTGELFF. The chain links TRBV5-1 to TRBJ2-2; 9 nucleotides align to TRBD1. Germline lookup yields CDR1 SGHRS and CDR2 YFSETQ. This CDR3 has 17 amino acids. Losses at the gene ends were 1 base for V and 4 bases for J; bases not matched to a gene: 8. Based on the CDR3 plus reference TRBV5-1 and TRBJ2-2, the full variable domain is KAGVTQTPRYLIKTRGQQVTLSCSPISGHRSVSWYQQTPGQGLQFLFEYFSETQRNKGNFPGRFSGRQFSNSRSEMNVSTLELGDSALYLCASSLRVGQGGTGELFFGEGSRLTVL.

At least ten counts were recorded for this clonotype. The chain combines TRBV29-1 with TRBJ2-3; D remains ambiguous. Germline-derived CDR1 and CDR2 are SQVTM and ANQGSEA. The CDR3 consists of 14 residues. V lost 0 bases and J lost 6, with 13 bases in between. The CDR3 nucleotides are TGCAGCGTTGAAGATTTAGTTGTACGCGATACGCAGTATTTT. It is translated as CSVEDLVVRDTQYF.

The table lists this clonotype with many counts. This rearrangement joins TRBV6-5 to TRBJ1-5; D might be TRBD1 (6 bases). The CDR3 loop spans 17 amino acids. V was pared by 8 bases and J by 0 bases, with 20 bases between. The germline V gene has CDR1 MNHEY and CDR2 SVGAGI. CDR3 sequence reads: CASAATRGDYSNQPQHF. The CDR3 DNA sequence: TGTGCCAGCGCAGCAACAAGGGGGGATTATAGCAATCAGCCCCAGCATTTT.

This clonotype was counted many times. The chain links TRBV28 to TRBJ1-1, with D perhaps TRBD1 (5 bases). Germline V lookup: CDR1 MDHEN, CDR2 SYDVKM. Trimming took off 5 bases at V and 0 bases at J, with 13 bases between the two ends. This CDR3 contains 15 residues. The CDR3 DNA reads TGTGCCAGCAGTCCCCCTGGGGCTATGAACACTGAAGCTTTCTTT. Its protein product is CASSPPGAMNTEAFF.

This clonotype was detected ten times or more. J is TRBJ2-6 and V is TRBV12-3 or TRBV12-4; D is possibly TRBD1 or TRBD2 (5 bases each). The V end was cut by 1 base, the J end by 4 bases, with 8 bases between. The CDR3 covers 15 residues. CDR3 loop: CASSLGGVGANVLTF. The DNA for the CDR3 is TGTGCCAGCAGTTTAGGAGGGGTCGGGGCCAACGTCCTGACTTTC.

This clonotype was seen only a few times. The CDR3 sequence: CASSLAGKGVNEQYF. CDR3 nucleotide sequence: TGCGCCAGCAGCTTGGCCGGGAAGGGGGTAAACGAGCAGTACTTC. The chain recombines TRBV5-1 with TRBJ2-7; possibly TRBD1 for D (6 bases). CDR1 is SGHRS and CDR2 is YFSETQ in the germline V gene. The CDR3 length is 15 residues. V lost 0 bases and J lost 5, with 15 bases in between. The variable domain in full, with the rest retrieved from reference TRBV5-1 and TRBJ2-7, is KAGVTQTPRYLIKTRGQQVTLSCSPISGHRSVSWYQQTPGQGLQFLFEYFSETQRNKGNFPGRFSGRQFSNSRSEMNVSTLELGDSALYLCASSLAGKGVNEQYFGPGTRLTVT.

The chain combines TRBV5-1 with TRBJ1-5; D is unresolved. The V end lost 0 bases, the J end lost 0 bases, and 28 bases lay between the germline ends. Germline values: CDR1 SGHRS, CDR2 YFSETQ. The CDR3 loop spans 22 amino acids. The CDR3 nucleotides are TGCGCCAGCAGCTTGGCGCGGCATAGGCACGAGCCCATATGTCATAGCAATCAGCCCCAGCATTTT. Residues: CASSLARHRHEPICHSNQPQHF. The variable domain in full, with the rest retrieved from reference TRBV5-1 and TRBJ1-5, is KAGVTQTPRYLIKTRGQQVTLSCSPISGHRSVSWYQQTPGQGLQFLFEYFSETQRNKGNFPGRFSGRQFSNSRSEMNVSTLELGDSALYLCASSLARHRHEPICHSNQPQHFGDGTRLSIL.

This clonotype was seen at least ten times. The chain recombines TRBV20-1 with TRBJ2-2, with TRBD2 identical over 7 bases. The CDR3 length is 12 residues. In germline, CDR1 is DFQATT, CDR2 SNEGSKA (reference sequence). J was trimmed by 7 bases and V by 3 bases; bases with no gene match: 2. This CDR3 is CSARAGDGELFF. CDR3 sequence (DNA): TGCAGTGCTAGGGCGGGGGACGGGGAGCTGTTTTTT.

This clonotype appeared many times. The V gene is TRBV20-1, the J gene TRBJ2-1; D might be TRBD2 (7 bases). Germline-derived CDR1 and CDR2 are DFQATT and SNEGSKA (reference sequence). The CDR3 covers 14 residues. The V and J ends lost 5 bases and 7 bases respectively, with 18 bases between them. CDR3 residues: CSAGRGAESNEQFF. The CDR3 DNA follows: TGCAGTGCTGGCCGGGGGGCCGAGTCTAATGAGCAGTTCTTC.

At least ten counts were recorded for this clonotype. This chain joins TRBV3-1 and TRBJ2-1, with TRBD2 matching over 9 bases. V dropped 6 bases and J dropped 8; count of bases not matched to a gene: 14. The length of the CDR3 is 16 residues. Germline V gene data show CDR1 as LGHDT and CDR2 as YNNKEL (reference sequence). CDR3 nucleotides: TGTGCCAGCAGTCGGGTGCGGGGGGGACCCATCGATGAGCAGTTCTTC. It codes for CASSRVRGGPIDEQFF.

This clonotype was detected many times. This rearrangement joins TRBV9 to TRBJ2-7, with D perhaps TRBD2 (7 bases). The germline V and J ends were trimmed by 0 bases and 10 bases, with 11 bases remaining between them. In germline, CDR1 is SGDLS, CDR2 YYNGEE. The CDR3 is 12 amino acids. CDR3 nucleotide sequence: TGTGCCAGCAGCGTAGAAGGGGGGGGACAGTACTTC. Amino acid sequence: CASSVEGGGQYF.

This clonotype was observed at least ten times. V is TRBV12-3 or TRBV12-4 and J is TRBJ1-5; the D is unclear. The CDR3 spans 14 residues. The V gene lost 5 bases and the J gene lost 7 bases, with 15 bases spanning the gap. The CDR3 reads CASSTTGRVQPQHF. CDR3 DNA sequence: TGTGCCAGCAGTACTACCGGGCGCGTCCAGCCCCAGCATTTT.

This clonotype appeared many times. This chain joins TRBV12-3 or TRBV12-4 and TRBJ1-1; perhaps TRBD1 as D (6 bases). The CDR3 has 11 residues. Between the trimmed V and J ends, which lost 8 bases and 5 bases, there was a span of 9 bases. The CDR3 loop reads CASGTGTEAFF. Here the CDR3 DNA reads TGTGCCAGCGGTACAGGGACTGAAGCTTTCTTT.

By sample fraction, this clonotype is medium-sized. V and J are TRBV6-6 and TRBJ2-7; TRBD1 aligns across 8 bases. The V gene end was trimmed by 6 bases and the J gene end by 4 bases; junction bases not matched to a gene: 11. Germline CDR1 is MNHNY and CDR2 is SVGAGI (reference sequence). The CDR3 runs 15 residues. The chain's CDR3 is CASSPGQGFRYEQYF. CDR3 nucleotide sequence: TGTGCCAGCAGCCCCGGACAGGGTTTTAGGTACGAGCAGTACTTC.

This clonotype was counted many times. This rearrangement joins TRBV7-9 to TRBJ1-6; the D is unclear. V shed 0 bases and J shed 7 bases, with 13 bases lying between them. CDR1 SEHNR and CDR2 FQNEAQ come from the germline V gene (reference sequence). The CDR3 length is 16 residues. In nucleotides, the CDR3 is TGTGCCAGCAGCTTAGCAAGGGCTACTGACAATTCACCCCTCCACTTT. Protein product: CASSLARATDNSPLHF.

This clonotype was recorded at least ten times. The DNA for the CDR3 is TGTGCCAGCACCTTCTCACAGGGGGCAAGGGGCTACACCTTC. It yields the protein CASTFSQGARGYTF. The chain recombines TRBV12-3 or TRBV12-4 with TRBJ1-2; TRBD1 matches at 9 bases. Trimming cost V 7 bases and J 8 bases; bases outside gene matches: 11. CDR3 length equals 14 residues.